This entry lists 14 T cell receptor beta chains sequenced from one sample in a study of blood T cell repertoires in COVID-19. Sequenced by immunoSEQ multiplex PCR; TCRdb stores in-frame clones only, minus some. Among over 150,000 clones listed, 85% to 90% were seen once. The sequenced sample was peripheral blood. These TCRs come from an older woman with COVID-19, enrolled during active disease.

The V and J genes are TRBV18 and TRBJ2-7; 10 bases line up with TRBD2. This CDR3 region has 16 residues. Trimming removed 3 bases from V and 6 bases from J; junction bases left unmatched: 11. CDR1 and CDR2 (germline): KGHSH, LQKENI. The CDR3 coding sequence is TGTGCCAGCTCACCCTCTCTAAGCGGGAGGGCCGTCGAGCAGTACTTC. Translated, it gives CASSPSLSGRAVEQYF.

The chain joins TRBV5-1 to TRBJ1-4; perhaps TRBD1 as D (6 bases). CDR3 length equals 15 residues. Germline V gene lookup returns CDR1 SGHRS and CDR2 YFSETQ. V was pared by 0 bases and J by 6 bases, with 12 bases between. The chain's CDR3 is CASSLAAGADEKLFF. The CDR3 region has the DNA TGCGCCAGCAGCTTGGCTGCAGGGGCCGATGAAAAACTGTTTTTT. Complete variable domain (other parts from reference TRBV5-1 and TRBJ1-4): KAGVTQTPRYLIKTRGQQVTLSCSPISGHRSVSWYQQTPGQGLQFLFEYFSETQRNKGNFPGRFSGRQFSNSRSEMNVSTLELGDSALYLCASSLAAGADEKLFFGSGTQLSVL.

V and J are TRBV9 and TRBJ2-3, with 9 positions matching TRBD2. This CDR3 spans 16 amino acids. V was clipped by 0 bases and J by 6 bases; unmatched bases: 8. Germline values: CDR1 SGDLS, CDR2 YYNGEE. The CDR3 DNA reads as TGTGCCAGCAGCGTAGGTAATAGCGGGAGAGCCGATACGCAGTATTTT. Translated: CASSVGNSGRADTQYF.

The chain uses TRBV5-4 and TRBJ2-7, with 7 bases fitting TRBD1. Looked up from germline, CDR1 is SGHNT and CDR2 is YYREEE (reference sequence). The CDR3 runs to 13 residues. Unmatched junction bases numbered 5, after V lost 4 bases and J lost 4 bases. Here the CDR3 reads CASSPGQRYEQYF. CDR3 in DNA: TGTGCCAGCAGCCCGGGACAGAGGTACGAGCAGTACTTC.

This chain joins TRBV2 and TRBJ2-1; perhaps TRBD2 as D (6 bases). This CDR3 comprises 15 residues. V shed 11 bases and J shed 5 bases, with 22 bases lying between them. Germline-derived CDR1 and CDR2 are SNHLY and FYNNEI. DNA of the CDR3: TGTGCCGGAAGTCTTTCGGCTAGCGCAGACAATGAGCAGTTCTTC. This codes for CAGSLSASADNEQFF. Full variable domain (remainder filled in from reference TRBV2 and TRBJ2-1): EPEVTQTPSHQVTQMGQEVILRCVPISNHLYFYWYRQILGQKVEFLVSFYNNEISEKSEIFDDQFSVERPDGSNFTLKIRSTKLEDSAMYFCAGSLSASADNEQFFGPGTRLTVL.

The gene calls are TRBV5-5 and TRBJ2-7; 8 positions agree with TRBD1. The trim removed 3 bases at V and 3 bases at J, leaving 11 bases unmatched. The CDR3 totals 16 residues. CDR1 and CDR2 from the germline V gene are SGHKS and YYEKEE (reference sequence). CDR3 residues: CASSSGGGQGYYEQYF. The CDR3 region has the DNA TGTGCCAGCAGCTCGGGCGGAGGACAGGGCTACTACGAGCAGTACTTC.

The J gene is TRBJ2-3, the V gene TRBV5-8, with no clear D. CDR3 length: 12 amino acids. Germline V gene lookup returns CDR1 SGHTS and CDR2 YDEGEE. Trimming stripped 1 base from V and 2 bases from J, with 2 bases between. The chain's CDR3 is CASSLYTDTQYF. The CDR3 coding sequence is TGTGCCAGCAGCTTGTACACAGATACGCAGTATTTT. Together with reference TRBV5-8 and TRBJ2-3, the CDR3 gives the full variable domain: EAGVTQSPTHLIKTRGQQATLRCSPISGHTSVYWYQQALGLGLQFLLWYDEGEERNRGNFPPRFSGRQFPNYSSELNVNALELEDSALYLCASSLYTDTQYFGPGTRLTVL.

The rearrangement uses TRBV6-5 and TRBJ2-7; 7 nucleotides line up with TRBD1. This CDR3 spans 16 amino acids. The ends lost 0 bases at V and 0 bases at J; junction bases unmatched: 5. Germline-derived CDR1 and CDR2 are MNHEY and SVGAGI. CDR3 nucleotides: TGTGCCAGCAGTTACTCGACGACAGGGAGCTCCTACGAGCAGTACTTC. Amino acid sequence: CASSYSTTGSSYEQYF.

This clone is a singleton in its sample. This chain uses TRBV6-5 with TRBJ1-2, with D unresolved. The V end was cut by 8 bases, the J end by 4 bases, with 8 bases between. The CDR3 runs to 11 residues. From germline, CDR1 is MNHEY and CDR2 SVGAGI. CDR3 sequence: CASGEVYGYTF. The CDR3 DNA follows: TGTGCCAGCGGGGAGGTCTATGGCTACACCTTC.

The CDR3 loop reads CATSDTGSGNTIYF. CDR3 nucleotide sequence: TGTGCCACCAGTGATACAGGGTCTGGAAACACCATATATTTT. The chain carries TRBV24-1 and TRBJ1-3, with a possible D match to TRBD1 (6 bases). CDR1 is KGHDR, CDR2 SFDVKD, per germline. Trimming left V 3 bases short and J 1 base short, with 6 bases between. The CDR3 runs 14 residues.

V and J are TRBV7-2 and TRBJ2-4, with 9 bases fitting TRBD1. V dropped 2 bases and J dropped 7; count of bases not matched to a gene: 6. CDR3 length: 15 amino acids. Germline V gene lookup returns CDR1 SGHTA and CDR2 FQGNSA. This CDR3 is CASSLTQGAGNIQYF. The DNA for the CDR3 is TGTGCCAGCAGCTTAACACAGGGGGCTGGTAACATTCAGTACTTC.

This clone was seen a few times. CDR3 protein: CASSLSQGLNYGYTF. CDR3 nucleotide sequence: TGTGCCAGTAGTCTCTCCCAGGGGCTCAACTATGGCTACACCTTC. The V and J genes are TRBV19 and TRBJ1-2; D is perhaps TRBD1 (6 bases). Germline assignment: CDR1 LNHDA and CDR2 SQIVND (reference sequence). The CDR3 spans 15 residues. The V and J ends lost 5 bases and 2 bases respectively, with 15 bases between them.

The chain recombines TRBV9 with TRBJ2-1; 13 nucleotides agree with TRBD2. Germline lookup yields CDR1 SGDLS and CDR2 YYNGEE. This CDR3 is 18 amino acids long. J lost 10 bases, V lost 3 bases, and 16 bases had no gene match. CDR3 in DNA: TGTGCCAGCAGCGAAACCACCCCGGGGACTAGCGGGAAGTCAGAGCAGTTCTTC. Its translation: CASSETTPGTSGKSEQFF.

This chain connects TRBV4-1 to TRBJ1-6; 10 bases line up with TRBD1. This CDR3 contains 16 residues. CDR1 is MGHRA and CDR2 is YSYEKL in the germline V gene. The trim removed 5 bases at V and 14 bases at J, leaving 15 bases unmatched. CDR3: CASSFLPGQGIPSLHF. In nucleotides, the CDR3 is TGCGCCAGCAGCTTTCTCCCGGGACAGGGGATCCCGTCCCTCCACTTT.